The clone carrying this T cell receptor (beta chain) was recorded at least ten times. Treatment was busulfan-fludarabine conditioning, a marrow graft, and cyclophosphamide on days +3 and +4. Germline loops: CDR1 MNHEY, CDR2 SMNVEV (reference sequence). The germline V and J ends were trimmed by 6 bases and 5 bases, with 16 bases remaining between them. CDR3 length equals 15 residues. The source of the sample is a study of T cells after posttransplantation cyclophosphamide. Measured with immunoSEQ multiplex PCR; TCRdb has only the in-frame clones, and not every one. The repertoire yields some 11,000 clones, none seen only once; the top ten contain approximately 24%.

This sequence originates from a female patient in her thirties or forties who received an allogeneic stem cell transplant from a related donor, was CMV-positive, and had acute GVHD only. Part of the T cell pool may stem from the graft donor. The material was PBMCs, obtained after allogeneic stem cell transplant with posttransplant cyclophosphamide. The genes are TRBV27 and TRBJ2-2, with D possibly being TRBD2 (6 bases). The CDR3 region is CASSLMGGLTGELFF. The CDR3 nucleotides read TGTGCCAGCAGCCTGATGGGGGGTTTGACCGGGGAGCTGTTTTTT.